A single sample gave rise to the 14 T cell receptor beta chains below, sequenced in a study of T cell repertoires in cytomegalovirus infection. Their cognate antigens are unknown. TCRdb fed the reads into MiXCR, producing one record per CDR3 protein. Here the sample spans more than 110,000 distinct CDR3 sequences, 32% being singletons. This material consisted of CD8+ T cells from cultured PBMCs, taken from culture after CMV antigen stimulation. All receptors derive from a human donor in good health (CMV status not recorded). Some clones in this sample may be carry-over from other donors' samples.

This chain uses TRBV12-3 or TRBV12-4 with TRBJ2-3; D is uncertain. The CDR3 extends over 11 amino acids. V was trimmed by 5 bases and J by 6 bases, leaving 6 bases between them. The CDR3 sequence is CASSPGDTQYF. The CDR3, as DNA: TGTGCCAGCAGTCCTGGTGATACGCAGTATTTT.

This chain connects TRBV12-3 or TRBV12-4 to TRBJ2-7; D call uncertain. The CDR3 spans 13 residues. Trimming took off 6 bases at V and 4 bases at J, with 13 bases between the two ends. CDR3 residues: CASSLLLSYEQYF. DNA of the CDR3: TGTGCCAGCAGCCTCCTACTGAGTTACGAGCAGTACTTC.

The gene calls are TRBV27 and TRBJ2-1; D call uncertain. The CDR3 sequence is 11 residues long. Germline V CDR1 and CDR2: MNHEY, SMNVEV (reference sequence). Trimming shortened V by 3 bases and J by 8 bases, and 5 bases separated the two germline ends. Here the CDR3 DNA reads TGTGCCAGCAGTTTCGGCTATGAGCAGTTCTTC. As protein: CASSFGYEQFF.

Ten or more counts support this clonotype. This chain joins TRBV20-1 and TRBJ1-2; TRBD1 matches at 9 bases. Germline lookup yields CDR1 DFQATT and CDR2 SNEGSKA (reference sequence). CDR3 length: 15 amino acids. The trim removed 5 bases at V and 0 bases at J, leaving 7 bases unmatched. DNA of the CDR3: TGCAGTGCTCCGGGACAGGGCCAGACTAACTATGGCTACACCTTC. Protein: CSAPGQGQTNYGYTF.

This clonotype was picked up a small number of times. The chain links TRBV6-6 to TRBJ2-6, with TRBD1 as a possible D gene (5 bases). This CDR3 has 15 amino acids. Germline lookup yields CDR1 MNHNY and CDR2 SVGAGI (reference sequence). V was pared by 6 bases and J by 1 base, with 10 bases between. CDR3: CASSFSGSGANVLTF. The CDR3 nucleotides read TGTGCCAGCAGCTTCTCAGGGTCTGGGGCCAACGTCCTGACTTTC.

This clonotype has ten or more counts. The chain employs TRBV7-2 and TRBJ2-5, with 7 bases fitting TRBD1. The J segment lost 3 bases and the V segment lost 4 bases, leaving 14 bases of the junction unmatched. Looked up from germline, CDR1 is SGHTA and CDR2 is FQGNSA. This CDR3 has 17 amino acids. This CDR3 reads CASSSPPGRGWEETQYF. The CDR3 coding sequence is TGTGCCAGCAGCTCCCCTCCCGGCAGGGGGTGGGAAGAGACCCAGTACTTC.

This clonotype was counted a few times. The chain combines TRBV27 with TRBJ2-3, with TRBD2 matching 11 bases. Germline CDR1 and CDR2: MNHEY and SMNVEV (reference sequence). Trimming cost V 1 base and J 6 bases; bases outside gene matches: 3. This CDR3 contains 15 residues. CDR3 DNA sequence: TGTGCCAGCAGTTTATTGGCTAGCGGGGGGGATACGCAGTATTTT. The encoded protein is CASSLLASGGDTQYF.

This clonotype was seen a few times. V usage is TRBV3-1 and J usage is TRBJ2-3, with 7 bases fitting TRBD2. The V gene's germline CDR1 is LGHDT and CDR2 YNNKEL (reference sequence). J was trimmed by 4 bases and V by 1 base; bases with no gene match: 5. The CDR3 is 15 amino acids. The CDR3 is CASSQVWGGADTQYF. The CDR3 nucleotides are TGTGCCAGCAGCCAAGTGTGGGGGGGGGCAGATACGCAGTATTTT.

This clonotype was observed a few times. The CDR3 sequence is CASSIAGHREQYF. CDR3 coding DNA: TGTGCCAGTAGTATAGCGGGGCATCGCGAGCAGTACTTC. The rearrangement uses TRBV19 and TRBJ2-7; D may be TRBD1 or TRBD2 (5 bases each). Germline loops: CDR1 LNHDA, CDR2 SQIVND (reference sequence). CDR3 length equals 13 residues. The ends were cut back, 1 base at V and 6 bases at J, with 10 bases in the middle.

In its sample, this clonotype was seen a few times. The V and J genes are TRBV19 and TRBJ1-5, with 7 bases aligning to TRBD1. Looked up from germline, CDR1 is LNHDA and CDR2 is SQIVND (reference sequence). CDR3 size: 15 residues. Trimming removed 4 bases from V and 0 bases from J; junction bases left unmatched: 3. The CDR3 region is CASSSGTASNQPQHF. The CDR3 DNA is TGTGCCAGTAGTAGCGGGACAGCTAGCAATCAGCCCCAGCATTTT.

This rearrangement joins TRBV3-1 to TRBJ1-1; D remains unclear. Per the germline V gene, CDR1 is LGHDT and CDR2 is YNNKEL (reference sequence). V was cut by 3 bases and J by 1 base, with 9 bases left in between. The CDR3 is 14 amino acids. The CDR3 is CASSQYPSNTEAFF. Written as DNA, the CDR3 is TGTGCCAGCAGCCAGTATCCATCGAACACTGAAGCTTTCTTT.

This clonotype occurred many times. The CDR3 is CASSYVLKAGELFF. CDR3 nucleotide sequence: TGTGCCAGCAGCTATGTTCTGAAGGCCGGGGAGCTGTTTTTT. V is TRBV7-2 and J is TRBJ2-2, with D unresolved. The CDR3 has 14 residues. V lost 4 bases and J 6 bases, leaving 12 bases between the germline ends. Germline V gene sequence: CDR1 SGHTA, CDR2 FQGNSA.

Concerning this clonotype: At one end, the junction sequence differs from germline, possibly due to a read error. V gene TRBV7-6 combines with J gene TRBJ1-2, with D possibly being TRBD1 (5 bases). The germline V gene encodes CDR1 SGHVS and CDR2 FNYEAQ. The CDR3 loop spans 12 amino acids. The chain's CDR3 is CVSEGQLYGYTF. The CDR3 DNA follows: TGTGTCAGCGAGGGGCAACTTTATGGCTACACCTTC.

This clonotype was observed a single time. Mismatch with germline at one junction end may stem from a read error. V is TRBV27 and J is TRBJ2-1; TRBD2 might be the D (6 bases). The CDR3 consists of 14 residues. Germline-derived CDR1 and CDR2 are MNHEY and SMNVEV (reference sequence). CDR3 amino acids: CAGSSGRSYNEQFF. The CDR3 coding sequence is TGTGCCGGCAGTTCAGGGAGGTCCTACAATGAGCAGTTCTTC.